A selection of T cell receptor beta chains follows, all from one sample in a study of CD8+ T cells in alopecia areata. The protocol was immunoSEQ multiplex PCR, while the TCRdb copy is restricted to in-frame clones and leaves out a portion. The sample lists fewer than 150,000 clones; roughly 54% were seen once. The sample in question was CD4+ T cells sorted from blood, obtained at week 0. The origin of the receptors is a human donor with alopecia areata. Both conserved end residues are part of each CDR3. D genes are given only for firm matches. Clone sizes are given selectively: once, few, many, or a class where the clone is expanded.

>.|TRBV2|.|TRBJ2-7
CASSDRSGPDEQYF
TGTGCCAGCAGTGATCGTTCGGGGCCGGACGAGCAGTACTTC
>.|TRBV7-9|.|TRBJ2-1
CASSLVGRSYNEQFF
TGTGCCAGCAGCTTAGTGGGACGGTCATACAATGAGCAGTTCTTC
>.|TRBV7-7|.|TRBJ2-3
CASSPGSGRTDTQYF
TGTGCCAGCAGCCCGGGATCCGGGCGCACAGATACGCAGTATTTT
>.|TRBV7-2|TRBD1|TRBJ1-5
CASSRQGDNQPQHF
TGTGCCAGCAGCCGACAGGGAGACAATCAGCCCCAGCATTTT
>.|TRBV4-1|TRBD1|TRBJ1-1
CASSLGDRESTEAFF
TGCGCCAGCAGCCTAGGGGACAGGGAGAGCACTGAAGCTTTCTTT
>.|TRBV6-6|TRBD2|TRBJ2-7
CASSPREVSYEQYF
TGTGCCAGCAGTCCTCGGGAGGTATCCTACGAGCAGTACTTC
>.|TRBV4-3|TRBD2|TRBJ2-7
CASSHHWGEGTYEQYF
TGCGCCAGCAGCCACCACTGGGGGGAGGGGACCTACGAGCAGTACTTC
>few|TRBV7-2|.|TRBJ2-7
CASSLGGRADEQYF
TGTGCCAGCAGCTTAGGAGGCAGGGCGGACGAGCAGTACTTC
>.|TRBV28|.|TRBJ2-3
CATDSQEARADTQYF
TGTGCCACCGACTCCCAGGAGGCTCGGGCAGATACGCAGTATTTT
>.|TRBV5-1|TRBD2|TRBJ2-2
CASSLRLAKNTGELFF
TGCGCCAGCAGCTTGAGACTAGCGAAAAACACCGGGGAGCTGTTTTTT
>.|TRBV27|.|TRBJ2-6
CASSSPAASGANVLTF
TGTGCCAGCAGTTCCCCCGCCGCCTCTGGGGCCAACGTCCTGACTTTC
>.|TRBV9|TRBD2|TRBJ2-5
CASSDGTSGSWKTQYF
TGTGCCAGCAGCGACGGGACTAGCGGGAGCTGGAAGACCCAGTACTTC
>.|TRBV4-3|.|TRBJ2-1
CASSQDLLGEQFF
TGCGCCAGCAGCCAAGATCTCCTTGGTGAGCAGTTCTTC
>.|TRBV9|.|TRBJ2-3
CASSKMRPPGDTQYF
TGTGCCAGCAGTAAGATGCGACCCCCGGGGGATACGCAGTATTTT
>.|TRBV27|TRBD1|TRBJ2-7
CASRDPGQGLGEQYF
TGTGCCAGCAGAGATCCGGGACAGGGGTTGGGAGAGCAGTACTTC
>few|TRBV2|.|TRBJ2-5
CASSTLLVRTQYF
TGTGCCAGCAGCACCCTTCTAGTCCGGACCCAGTACTTC
>few|TRBV25-1|.|TRBJ1-1
CASSESAGRGTEAFF
TGTGCCAGCAGTGAATCGGCGGGTCGTGGCACTGAAGCTTTCTTT
>.|TRBV2|.|TRBJ2-5
CASSGTVQETQYF
TGTGCCAGCAGTGGGACAGTACAAGAGACCCAGTACTTC
>.|TRBV29-1|.|TRBJ2-7
CSVGMGYEQYF
TGCAGCGTCGGGATGGGGTACGAGCAGTACTTC
>few|TRBV25-1|TRBD2|TRBJ2-7
CASSRPRAGVSGEQYF
TGTGCCAGCAGTCGACCGCGAGCGGGAGTGTCGGGCGAGCAGTACTTC
>.|TRBV6-6|TRBD1|TRBJ1-5
CASKQGDLTAQHF
TGTGCCAGCAAACAGGGGGACCTCACAGCCCAGCATTTT
>few|TRBV5-1|.|TRBJ1-1
CASSPQTVENTEAFF
TGCGCCAGCAGCCCCCAGACTGTGGAAAACACTGAAGCTTTCTTT
>.|TRBV28|TRBD2|TRBJ2-1
CASSPPQSGLALTQFF
TGTGCCAGCAGCCCGCCCCAATCGGGACTAGCATTAACGCAGTTCTTC
>.|TRBV7-2|.|TRBJ1-2
CASSDRTWNYGYTF
TGTGCCAGCAGTGACAGGACATGGAACTATGGCTACACCTTC
>few|TRBV11-2|.|TRBJ1-2
CASSRPAWGGYTF
TGTGCCAGCAGCCGGCCGGCTTGGGGTGGCTACACCTTC
>.|TRBV29-1|TRBD1|TRBJ2-7
CSVTGATTYEQYF
TGCAGCGTCACAGGGGCAACGACCTACGAGCAGTACTTC
>.|TRBV2|TRBD2|TRBJ2-5
CASINSGAGLQYF
TGTGCCAGCATTAATTCAGGAGCGGGGCTCCAGTACTTC
>.|TRBV5-1|.|TRBJ1-5
CASSKAQGDQPQHF
TGCGCCAGCTCTAAGGCCCAGGGTGATCAGCCCCAGCATTTT
>.|TRBV4-3|.|TRBJ1-1
CASSQGTLTEAFF
TGCGCCAGCAGCCAAGGTACACTCACTGAAGCTTTCTTT
>.|TRBV30|.|TRBJ1-5
CACSAESNQPQHF
TGTGCCTGCTCGGCGGAGAGCAATCAGCCCCAGCATTTT
>.|TRBV5-4|.|TRBJ2-7
CASSLAGSPSYEQYF
TGTGCCAGCAGCTTGGCAGGGTCCCCTTCCTACGAGCAGTACTTC
>.|TRBV7-9|TRBD1|TRBJ2-7
CASSVGTGNLEQYF
TGTGCCAGCAGCGTGGGGACAGGTAATCTCGAGCAGTACTTC
>.|TRBV7-8|.|TRBJ2-5
CASSLDVGAVGTQYF
TGTGCCAGCAGCTTAGACGTAGGGGCGGTAGGGACCCAGTACTTC
>.|TRBV29-1|.|TRBJ2-5
CSVSQRNQETQYF
TGCAGCGTTAGTCAAAGGAACCAAGAGACCCAGTACTTC
>few|TRBV4-3|.|TRBJ2-3
CASSQDWADTQYF
TGCGCCAGCAGCCAAGATTGGGCAGATACGCAGTATTTT
>.|TRBV11-2|.|TRBJ2-5
CASSLDHQETQYF
TGTGCCAGCAGCTTAGACCACCAAGAGACCCAGTACTTC
>.|TRBV30|.|TRBJ1-1
CASLNGYRDTEASF
TGTGCCTCCTTAAATGGGTATCGAGACACTGAAGCTTCCTTT
>.|TRBV27|.|TRBJ2-7
CASSLGDEQYF
TGTGCCAGCAGTTTGGGGGACGAGCAGTACTTC
>.|TRBV28|TRBD2|TRBJ2-5
CASGSFSGRDQETQYF
TGTGCCAGCGGATCCTTTAGCGGGAGGGACCAAGAGACCCAGTACTTC
>few|TRBV13|TRBD1|TRBJ2-7
CASSPRTGGGNEQYF
TGTGCCAGCAGCCCCCGGACAGGGGGAGGTAACGAGCAGTACTTC
>few|TRBV7-2|.|TRBJ1-2
CASSPGGNRSPYGYTF
TGTGCCAGCAGCCCGGGGGGAAACAGGTCCCCCTATGGCTACACCTTC
>.|TRBV5-4|TRBD1|TRBJ1-1
CASSLGDRKTEAFF
TGTGCCAGCAGCTTGGGGGACAGGAAGACTGAAGCTTTCTTT
>.|TRBV25-1|TRBD1|TRBJ2-7
CASRMRGTGLHEQYF
TGTGCCAGCAGAATGAGGGGGACAGGGTTGCACGAGCAGTACTTC
>.|TRBV19|TRBD1|TRBJ2-7
CASSLFTGGAYEQYF
TGTGCCAGTAGCCTTTTTACAGGGGGCGCGTACGAGCAGTACTTC
>few|TRBV4-2|TRBD1|TRBJ1-2
CASSQAGQGTGYTF
TGTGCCAGCAGCCAAGCGGGACAGGGGACGGGCTACACCTTC
>.|TRBV21-1|.|TRBJ2-5
CASSEIPGQGWETQYF
TGTGCCAGCAGCGAAATCCCGGGACAGGGGTGGGAGACCCAGTACTTC
>.|TRBV6-6|.|TRBJ2-2
CASSYGRNTGELFF
TGTGCCAGCAGTTACGGGAGGAACACCGGGGAGCTGTTTTTT
>few|TRBV27|TRBD2|TRBJ2-7
CASSFTLAGDVTGEQYF
TGTGCCAGCAGTTTTACTCTAGCGGGGGATGTTACGGGTGAGCAGTACTTC
>.|TRBV6-5|TRBD2|TRBJ2-2
CASSKPGTSGGELFF
TGTGCCAGCAGTAAACCCGGGACTAGCGGCGGGGAGCTGTTTTTT
>.|TRBV2|.|TRBJ1-1
CASSYQMLTEAFF
TGTGCCAGCAGTTACCAGATGCTCACTGAAGCTTTCTTT
>.|TRBV7-9|TRBD1|TRBJ1-5
CASSSAGTGSNQPQHF
TGTGCCAGCAGCTCGGCGGGGACAGGGTCAAATCAGCCCCAGCATTTT
>.|TRBV7-3|.|TRBJ2-1
CASSSRGGLNNEQFF
TGTGCCAGCAGCTCCCGGGGCGGGTTGAACAATGAGCAGTTCTTC
>.|TRBV7-9|.|TRBJ2-3
CAMRLTSTDTQYF
TGTGCCATGCGACTAACTAGCACAGATACGCAGTATTTT
>.|TRBV5-6|.|TRBJ1-2
CASSTRANYGYTF
TGTGCCAGCAGTACCAGGGCTAACTATGGCTACACCTTC
>many|TRBV10-3|.|TRBJ1-2
CAISDGQFYGYTF
TGTGCCATCAGTGATGGGCAGTTCTATGGCTACACCTTC
>.|TRBV14|.|TRBJ2-1
CASSSQMVILGEQFF
TGTGCCAGCAGCTCACAGATGGTCATACTCGGGGAGCAGTTCTTC
>.|TRBV9|.|TRBJ2-3
CASSVGPYRSGDTQYF
TGTGCCAGCAGCGTAGGCCCCTACAGGTCCGGGGATACGCAGTATTTT
>few|TRBV2|TRBD2|TRBJ2-7
CASSPGLAEDEQYF
TGTGCCAGCAGCCCGGGACTAGCGGAGGACGAGCAGTACTTC
>.|TRBV10-3|.|TRBJ1-1
CAISEYGGNTEAFF
TGTGCCATCAGTGAGTATGGAGGGAACACTGAAGCTTTCTTT